Each of the 22 T cell receptor beta chains below was sequenced from the same sample in a study of blood T cell repertoires in COVID-19. Sequencing was performed with immunoSEQ multiplex PCR; in TCRdb, only in-frame clones are kept and a portion is missing. The sample includes fewer than 500,000 clones, about 90% of them seen just once. What was sequenced was PBMCs or T cells enriched from blood (not recorded which). The origin of the receptors is a woman between 18 and 29 years old with acute COVID-19.

V and J are TRBV7-9 and TRBJ2-7; TRBD2 aligns across 11 bases. CDR3 length equals 14 residues. V lost 6 bases, J lost 6 bases, and 7 bases stayed unmatched. Germline CDR1 reads SEHNR; CDR2 reads FQNEAQ (reference sequence). The CDR3 loop is CASRRIAGGGEQYF. The CDR3 DNA is TGTGCCAGCAGACGGATAGCGGGAGGGGGCGAGCAGTACTTC.

The chain carries TRBV7-7 and TRBJ2-5; 9 positions match TRBD2. CDR3 length: 14 amino acids. The V gene's germline CDR1 is SSHAT and CDR2 FNYEAQ (reference sequence). The V gene end was trimmed by 5 bases and the J gene end by 7 bases; junction bases not matched to a gene: 8. Written as DNA, the CDR3 is TGTGCCAGCAGCCAGGGACTAGCCTATTCGACCCAGTACTTC. Amino acid sequence: CASSQGLAYSTQYF.

This chain uses TRBV10-3 with TRBJ1-1; the match to TRBD1 covers 7 bases. Germline CDR1 reads ENHRY; CDR2 reads SYGVKD. V trimming: 3 bases; J trimming: 1 base; junction bases outside the gene matches: 2. The length of the CDR3 is 14 residues. The DNA for the CDR3 is TGTGCCATCAGTGACCGACAGGGGAACACTGAAGCTTTCTTT. Translation: CAISDRQGNTEAFF.

This clone was seen once. This chain joins TRBV27 and TRBJ1-1; 8 bases are shared with TRBD1. Trimming at V came to 0 bases and at J to 5 bases, leaving 5 bases not matched to a gene. Germline V gives CDR1 MNHEY, CDR2 SMNVEV (reference sequence). The CDR3 extends over 15 amino acids. CDR3 bases: TGTGCCAGCAGTTTATCCCAGGGGGCGATAACTGAAGCTTTCTTT. It codes for CASSLSQGAITEAFF.

J is TRBJ1-2 and V is TRBV28; D uncertain. V lost 3 bases to trimming and J lost 4 bases, with 6 bases between them. Per the germline V gene, CDR1 is MDHEN and CDR2 is SYDVKM. This CDR3 has 12 residues. The CDR3 region is CASSFTTYGYTF. The CDR3 bases are TGTGCCAGCAGTTTCACTACCTATGGCTACACCTTC.

The chain joins TRBV27 to TRBJ1-5; D perhaps matches TRBD1 (6 bases). CDR3 length equals 14 residues. The V gene lost 2 bases and the J gene lost 7 bases, with 12 bases spanning the gap. Germline V gene lookup returns CDR1 MNHEY and CDR2 SMNVEV (reference sequence). The CDR3 DNA reads as TGTGCCAGCAGTTTAAAAGCAGGGGTCCAGCCCCAGCATTTT. It is translated as CASSLKAGVQPQHF.

The V call is TRBV7-2, the J call TRBJ2-1; the D is unclear. Germline CDR1 SGHTA, CDR2 FQGNSA. V lost 10 bases and J 0 bases, leaving 13 bases between the germline ends. The CDR3 is made up of 14 amino acids. CDR3 sequence (DNA): TGTGCCATGCAGGCGCAACGCTCCTACAATGAGCAGTTCTTC. Protein product: CAMQAQRSYNEQFF.

The chain combines TRBV11-3 with TRBJ2-3; 8 bases agree with TRBD2. The CDR3 length is 15 residues. Germline V gene data show CDR1 as SGHNT and CDR2 as YENEEA. Trimming at V came to 5 bases and at J to 0 bases, leaving 4 bases not matched to a gene. Here the CDR3 reads CASSQGGGSTDTQYF. Here the CDR3 DNA reads TGTGCCAGCAGCCAGGGCGGGGGGAGCACAGATACGCAGTATTTT.

The V call is TRBV7-2, the J call TRBJ1-5; no reliable D call. Trimming removed 3 bases at V and 5 bases at J, with 11 bases between. Germline V gives CDR1 SGHTA, CDR2 FQGNSA. The CDR3 is 14 amino acids. CDR3 nucleotide sequence: TGTGCCAGCAGCTTCCGGGAGACTCATCAGCCCCAGCATTTT. It yields the protein CASSFRETHQPQHF.

V and J are TRBV3-1 (or the pseudogene TRBV3-2) and TRBJ2-5; 8 nucleotides align to TRBD1. V was pared by 2 bases and J by 4 bases, with 3 bases of the junction left unmatched. CDR1 is LGHDT and CDR2 is YNNKEL in the germline V gene (reference sequence). This CDR3 is 14 amino acids long. The CDR3 DNA reads TGTGCCAGCAGCCAACAGGGGGCTAGAGAGACCCAGTACTTC. Its translation is CASSQQGARETQYF.

About this clone: This CDR3 is also generated by other DNA sequences in the sample. The genes are TRBV5-1 and TRBJ1-4; D unresolved. The CDR3 is 15 amino acids. Germline assignment: CDR1 SGHRS and CDR2 YFSETQ. Trimming removed 0 bases from V and 0 bases from J, with 6 bases in between. The CDR3 DNA reads as TGCGCCAGCAGCTTGGTGAGAGCAACTAATGAAAAACTGTTTTTT. This gives the protein CASSLVRATNEKLFF. Full variable domain (rest looked up from reference TRBV5-1 and TRBJ1-4): KAGVTQTPRYLIKTRGQQVTLSCSPISGHRSVSWYQQTPGQGLQFLFEYFSETQRNKGNFPGRFSGRQFSNSRSEMNVSTLELGDSALYLCASSLVRATNEKLFFGSGTQLSVL.

The rearrangement uses TRBV21-1 and TRBJ1-2. TRBV21-1 is recorded as a pseudogene. The CDR3 sequence is 13 residues long. The DNA for the CDR3 is TGTGCCAGCAGCCGTAGGAAGCGTAATGGCTACACCTTC. This translates into CASSRRKRNGYTF.

The chain links TRBV7-6 to TRBJ2-1; 9 bases are shared with TRBD2. The junction had 14 bases not matched to a gene; V was cut back by 1 base and J by 4 bases. The CDR3 covers 19 residues. The germline CDR1 and CDR2 sequences are SGHVS and FNYEAQ. CDR3 bases: TGTGCCAGCAGCTTAGTACAGATTATAGCGGGAGTGCAATACAATGAGCAGTTCTTC. Its protein product is CASSLVQIIAGVQYNEQFF.

The rearrangement joins TRBV6-5 to TRBJ2-1; 8 positions agree with TRBD2. Germline lookup yields CDR1 MNHEY and CDR2 SVGAGI. With 10 bases clipped from V and 9 bases from J, the junction kept 11 bases outside the gene matches. The CDR3 covers 13 residues. CDR3 bases: TGTGCCACCGTCGCGCTGGCGGGAGGTGAGCAGTTCTTC. Protein sequence: CATVALAGGEQFF.

The chain joins TRBV6-6 to TRBJ1-2; a possible D gene is TRBD1 (5 bases). Germline V gives CDR1 MNHNY, CDR2 SVGAGI (reference sequence). The CDR3 loop spans 13 amino acids. The V gene lost 2 bases and the J gene lost 6 bases, with 10 bases spanning the gap. The CDR3 DNA sequence: TGTGCCAGCAGTTACGGCAGGGAAGATGGCTACACCTTC. This encodes CASSYGREDGYTF.

The chain joins TRBV2 to TRBJ2-3; 8 bases align to TRBD2. The CDR3 covers 15 residues. Germline trimming cut 6 bases from V and 4 bases from J; bases unmatched to any gene: 9. The germline gives CDR1 SNHLY, CDR2 FYNNEI. For the CDR3, the DNA is TGTGCCAGCAGGCTGCTCTTGCGGGAGGCAGATACGCAGTATTTT. Translated: CASRLLLREADTQYF.

The rearrangement links TRBV5-1 to TRBJ1-1; 7 positions agree with TRBD1. Losses at the gene ends were 5 bases for V and 0 bases for J; bases not matched to a gene: 7. Per the germline V gene, CDR1 is SGHRS and CDR2 is YFSETQ. This CDR3 spans 15 amino acids. Written as DNA, the CDR3 is TGCGCCAGCAGATTAATGACAGGGCTGAACACTGAAGCTTTCTTT. Its translation is CASRLMTGLNTEAFF.

The chain carries TRBV27 and TRBJ1-2, with 7 bases matching TRBD1. Losses at the gene ends were 4 bases for V and 2 bases for J; bases not matched to a gene: 1. Germline CDR1 is MNHEY and CDR2 is SMNVEV (reference sequence). This CDR3 comprises 13 residues. The CDR3 sequence is CASSWTGNYGYTF. DNA for the CDR3: TGTGCCAGCAGTTGGACAGGAAACTATGGCTACACCTTC.

This clone was found once. The chain is built from TRBV6-5 and TRBJ1-2; no definite D call. CDR3 size: 12 residues. Germline-derived CDR1 and CDR2 are MNHEY and SVGAGI. V lost 6 bases to trimming and J lost 5 bases, with 10 bases between them. The CDR3 loop is CASRPSGYGYTF. DNA for the CDR3: TGTGCCAGCAGACCCTCGGGATATGGCTACACCTTC.

V usage is TRBV25-1 and J usage is TRBJ2-5; TRBD1 might be the D (6 bases). Per germline, CDR1 MGHDK and CDR2 SYGVNS. Trimming left V 6 bases short and J 3 bases short, with 11 bases between. The CDR3 runs to 13 residues. The CDR3 DNA sequence: TGTGCCAGCAGCCGGGACAAGGAAGAGACCCAGTACTTC. Amino acids: CASSRDKEETQYF.

The gene calls are TRBV4-3 and TRBJ2-2, with TRBD1 matching over 11 bases. V gave up 4 bases and J gave up 6 bases; unmatched junction bases: 13. This CDR3 contains 18 residues. Germline values: CDR1 LGHNA, CDR2 YSLEER. CDR3 residues: CASSRQRTGGDVSGELFF. The DNA of the CDR3 is TGCGCCAGCAGCCGACAAAGGACAGGGGGCGATGTGTCCGGGGAGCTGTTTTTT.

The sample holds a few counts of this clone. The chain links TRBV7-9 to TRBJ1-4; D may be TRBD1 (5 bases). Germline V gene sequence: CDR1 SEHNR, CDR2 FQNEAQ (reference sequence). There are 14 residues in the CDR3. V dropped 2 bases and J dropped 6 bases, with 10 bases sitting between them. The CDR3 protein is CASSLRQPDEKLFF. CDR3 bases: TGTGCCAGCAGCTTAAGACAGCCGGATGAAAAACTGTTTTTT.